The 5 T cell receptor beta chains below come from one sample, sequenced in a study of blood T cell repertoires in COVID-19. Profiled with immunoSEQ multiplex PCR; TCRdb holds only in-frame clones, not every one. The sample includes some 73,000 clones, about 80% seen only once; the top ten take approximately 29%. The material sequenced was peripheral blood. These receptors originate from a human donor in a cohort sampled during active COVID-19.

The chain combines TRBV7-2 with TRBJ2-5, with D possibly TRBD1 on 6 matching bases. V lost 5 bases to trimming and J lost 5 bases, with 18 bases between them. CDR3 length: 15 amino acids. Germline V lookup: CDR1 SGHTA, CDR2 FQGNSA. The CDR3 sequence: CASSRHGTIGETQYF. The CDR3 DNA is TGTGCCAGCAGCCGTCATGGGACAATCGGGGAGACCCAGTACTTC.

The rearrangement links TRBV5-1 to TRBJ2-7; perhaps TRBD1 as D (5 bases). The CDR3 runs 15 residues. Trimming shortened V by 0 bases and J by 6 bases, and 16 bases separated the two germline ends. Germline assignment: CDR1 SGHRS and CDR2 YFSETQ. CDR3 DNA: TGCGCCAGCAGCTTGGACTGGGGCGCCCCGGGCGAGCAGTACTTC. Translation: CASSLDWGAPGEQYF. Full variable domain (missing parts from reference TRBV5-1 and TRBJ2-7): KAGVTQTPRYLIKTRGQQVTLSCSPISGHRSVSWYQQTPGQGLQFLFEYFSETQRNKGNFPGRFSGRQFSNSRSEMNVSTLELGDSALYLCASSLDWGAPGEQYFGPGTRLTVT.

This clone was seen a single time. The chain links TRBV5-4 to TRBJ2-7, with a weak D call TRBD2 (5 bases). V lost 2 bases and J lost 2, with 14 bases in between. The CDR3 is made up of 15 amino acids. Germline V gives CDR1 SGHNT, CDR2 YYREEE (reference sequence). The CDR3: CASSLGPAGTYEQYF. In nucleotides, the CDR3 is TGTGCCAGCAGCTTAGGGCCGGCGGGTACCTACGAGCAGTACTTC.

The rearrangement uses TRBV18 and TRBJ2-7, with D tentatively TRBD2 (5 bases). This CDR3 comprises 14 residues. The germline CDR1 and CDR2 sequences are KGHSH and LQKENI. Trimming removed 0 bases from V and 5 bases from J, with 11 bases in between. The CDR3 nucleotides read TGTGCCAGCTCACCACCGTCCTCGAGGGACGAGCAGTACTTC. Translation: CASSPPSSRDEQYF.

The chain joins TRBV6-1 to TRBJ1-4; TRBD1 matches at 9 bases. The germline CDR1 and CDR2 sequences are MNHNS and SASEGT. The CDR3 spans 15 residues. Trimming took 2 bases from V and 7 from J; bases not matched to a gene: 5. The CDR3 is CASSETGGVGEKLFF. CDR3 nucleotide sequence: TGTGCCAGCAGTGAAACAGGGGGCGTAGGTGAAAAACTGTTTTTT.